This T cell receptor beta chain derives from a study of identical twins. CDR3 size: 16 residues. Trimming at V came to 4 bases and at J to 5 bases, leaving 7 bases not matched to a gene. Germline V gene lookup returns CDR1 KGHDR and CDR2 SFDVKD. Via MiXCR, TCRdb re-called the 5' RACE reads, giving one row per CDR3 protein. This table holds around 680,000 distinct CDR3 sequences, 8.5% to 9.5% found once. This clonotype appeared a few times. This same sample was also part of a study on yellow fever vaccine responses in identical twins.

The chain uses TRBV24-1 and TRBJ2-2; 9 bases line up with TRBD2. Sequenced material: PBMCs. The clonotype originates from a young woman in good health. The CDR3 protein is CATSDPRAGGTGELFF. CDR3 DNA: TGTGCCACCAGTGACCCCCGGGCGGGAGGGACCGGGGAGCTGTTTTTT.